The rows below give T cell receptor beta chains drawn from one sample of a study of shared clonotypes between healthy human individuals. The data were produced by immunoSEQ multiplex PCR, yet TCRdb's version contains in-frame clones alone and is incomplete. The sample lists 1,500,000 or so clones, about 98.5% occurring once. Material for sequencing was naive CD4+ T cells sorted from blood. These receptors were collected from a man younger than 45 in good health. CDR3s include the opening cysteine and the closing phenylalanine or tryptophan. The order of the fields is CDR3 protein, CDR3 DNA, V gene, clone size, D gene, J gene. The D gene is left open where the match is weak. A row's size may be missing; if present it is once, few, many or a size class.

CDR3 protein: CASSLQKAGDCTDTQYF
CDR3 DNA: TGTGCCAGCAGCTTACAAAAGGCGGGGGACTGCACAGATACGCAGTATTTT
V gene: TRBV11-1
clone size: .
D gene: TRBD2
J gene: TRBJ2-3

CDR3 protein: CASSLPGAKLNQPQHF
CDR3 DNA: TGTGCCAGCAGTCTCCCGGGGGCAAAGCTTAATCAGCCCCAGCATTTT
V gene: TRBV6-6
clone size: .
D gene: .
J gene: TRBJ1-5

CDR3 protein: CASSLGLSYGYTF
CDR3 DNA: TGCGCCAGCAGCTTGGGTCTTTCCTATGGCTACACCTTC
V gene: TRBV5-1
clone size: .
D gene: .
J gene: TRBJ1-2

CDR3 protein: CASSTLAGTHNEQFF
CDR3 DNA: TGCGCCAGCAGCACACTAGCGGGCACCCACAATGAGCAGTTCTTC
V gene: TRBV5-1
clone size: .
D gene: TRBD2
J gene: TRBJ2-1

CDR3 protein: CASSLRQGTTLNYEQYF
CDR3 DNA: TGTGCCAGCAGCTTAAGACAGGGGACTACGTTAAACTACGAGCAGTACTTC
V gene: TRBV7-9
clone size: .
D gene: .
J gene: TRBJ2-7

CDR3 protein: CASSLEAPSYNEQFF
CDR3 DNA: TGCGCCAGCAGCTTGGAGGCCCCCTCCTACAATGAGCAGTTCTTC
V gene: TRBV5-1
clone size: .
D gene: .
J gene: TRBJ2-1

CDR3 protein: CASSYGNYEQYF
CDR3 DNA: TGTGCCAGCAGTTACGGAAACTACGAGCAGTACTTC
V gene: TRBV6-6
clone size: .
D gene: .
J gene: TRBJ2-7

CDR3 protein: CASSLAGQGARYEQFF
CDR3 DNA: TGTGCCAGCAGCTTAGCGGGACAGGGTGCTCGTTATGAGCAGTTCTTC
V gene: TRBV11-2
clone size: .
D gene: TRBD1
J gene: TRBJ2-1

CDR3 protein: CASSVDPGQRSGANVLTF
CDR3 DNA: TGTGCCAGCAGCGTAGATCCCGGACAGAGGTCTGGGGCCAACGTCCTGACTTTC
V gene: TRBV9
clone size: .
D gene: .
J gene: TRBJ2-6

CDR3 protein: CASSSRDIQGETQYF
CDR3 DNA: TGTGCCAGCTCGTCCAGGGACATCCAAGGGGAGACCCAGTACTTC
V gene: TRBV18
clone size: .
D gene: .
J gene: TRBJ2-5

CDR3 protein: CASSPGTGKTEAFF
CDR3 DNA: TGTGCCAGCAGCCCGGGGACAGGGAAGACTGAAGCTTTCTTT
V gene: TRBV7-9
clone size: .
D gene: TRBD1
J gene: TRBJ1-1

CDR3 protein: CASSPTGVTNNEQFF
CDR3 DNA: TGTGCCAGCAGCCCGACAGGGGTGACGAACAATGAGCAGTTCTTC
V gene: TRBV7-6
clone size: .
D gene: TRBD1
J gene: TRBJ2-1

CDR3 protein: CASSQGQGGIGEKLFF
CDR3 DNA: TGCGCCAGCAGCCAAGGACAGGGGGGAATTGGAGAAAAACTGTTTTTT
V gene: TRBV4-1
clone size: .
D gene: TRBD1
J gene: TRBJ1-4

CDR3 protein: CASSRPRTSASLGETQYF
CDR3 DNA: TGTGCCAGCAGCCGCCCCCGAACCTCAGCGTCTCTGGGGGAGACCCAGTACTTC
V gene: TRBV2
clone size: .
D gene: .
J gene: TRBJ2-5

CDR3 protein: CASRKDRYQETQYF
CDR3 DNA: TGTGCCAGCCGTAAGGACAGGTATCAAGAGACCCAGTACTTC
V gene: TRBV27
clone size: .
D gene: TRBD1
J gene: TRBJ2-5

CDR3 protein: CASSPGTGWSTEAFF
CDR3 DNA: TGTGCCAGCAGTCCCGGGACAGGGTGGTCCACTGAAGCTTTCTTT
V gene: TRBV27
clone size: .
D gene: TRBD1
J gene: TRBJ1-1

CDR3 protein: CAISDVERGSYEQYF
CDR3 DNA: TGTGCCATCAGTGATGTCGAGCGTGGATCCTACGAGCAGTACTTC
V gene: TRBV10-3
clone size: once
D gene: .
J gene: TRBJ2-7

CDR3 protein: CASIKPGQGRDEQYF
CDR3 DNA: TGTGCCAGCATCAAACCGGGACAGGGGAGGGACGAGCAGTACTTC
V gene: TRBV7-8
clone size: .
D gene: TRBD1
J gene: TRBJ2-7

CDR3 protein: CASSYFLDSNQPQHF
CDR3 DNA: TGTGCCAGCAGCTACTTTTTGGATAGCAATCAGCCCCAGCATTTT
V gene: TRBV7-8
clone size: .
D gene: .
J gene: TRBJ1-5

CDR3 protein: CATEGGAGGIDTQYF
CDR3 DNA: TGTGCCACGGAGGGGGGAGCGGGAGGGATAGATACGCAGTATTTT
V gene: TRBV15
clone size: .
D gene: TRBD2
J gene: TRBJ2-3

CDR3 protein: CAITKAGIPEAFF
CDR3 DNA: TGTGCCATCACCAAGGCAGGAATACCTGAAGCTTTCTTT
V gene: TRBV10-3
clone size: .
D gene: .
J gene: TRBJ1-1

CDR3 protein: CAWSTTVSNQPQHF
CDR3 DNA: TGTGCCTGGAGCACGACTGTCAGCAATCAGCCCCAGCATTTT
V gene: TRBV30
clone size: .
D gene: .
J gene: TRBJ1-5

CDR3 protein: CASTGGSPINEQFF
CDR3 DNA: TGTGCCAGCACAGGCGGGAGCCCCATCAATGAGCAGTTCTTC
V gene: TRBV2
clone size: .
D gene: TRBD2
J gene: TRBJ2-1

CDR3 protein: CASTSGGGGTGELFF
CDR3 DNA: TGCGCCAGCACCAGCGGAGGGGGCGGTACCGGGGAGCTGTTTTTT
V gene: TRBV10-1
clone size: .
D gene: .
J gene: TRBJ2-2

CDR3 protein: CASRSRGRETQYF
CDR3 DNA: TGTGCCAGCAGATCCAGGGGGCGGGAGACCCAGTACTTC
V gene: TRBV6-1
clone size: .
D gene: TRBD1
J gene: TRBJ2-5

CDR3 protein: CASSSLAGDLYEQYF
CDR3 DNA: TGTGCCAGCAGCTCGCTAGCGGGAGATTTATACGAGCAGTACTTC
V gene: TRBV11-2
clone size: .
D gene: TRBD2
J gene: TRBJ2-7

CDR3 protein: CASSLGTANTEAFF
CDR3 DNA: TGTGCCAGCAGCCTCGGGACGGCGAACACTGAAGCTTTCTTT
V gene: TRBV9
clone size: .
D gene: .
J gene: TRBJ1-1

CDR3 protein: CASSLGSPATNYGYTF
CDR3 DNA: TGTGCCAGCAGCTTAGGGTCGCCGGCGACTAACTATGGCTACACCTTC
V gene: TRBV7-3
clone size: .
D gene: .
J gene: TRBJ1-2

CDR3 protein: CATTFPPAKGTEAFF
CDR3 DNA: TGTGCCACCACTTTTCCACCAGCCAAGGGCACTGAAGCTTTCTTT
V gene: TRBV6-4
clone size: .
D gene: .
J gene: TRBJ1-1

CDR3 protein: CASSPLDSTDTQYF
CDR3 DNA: TGTGCCAGCTCACCATTGGACAGCACAGATACGCAGTATTTT
V gene: TRBV18
clone size: .
D gene: .
J gene: TRBJ2-3

CDR3 protein: CASSGDRVMGSNTGELFF
CDR3 DNA: TGTGCCAGCAGTGGGGACAGGGTAATGGGTTCGAACACCGGGGAGCTGTTTTTT
V gene: TRBV25-1
clone size: .
D gene: TRBD1
J gene: TRBJ2-2

CDR3 protein: CASSLDAGGTYEQYF
CDR3 DNA: TGCGCCAGCAGCTTGGATGCGGGAGGAACCTACGAGCAGTACTTC
V gene: TRBV5-1
clone size: .
D gene: TRBD2
J gene: TRBJ2-7

CDR3 protein: CATSRELAGVSNEQFF
CDR3 DNA: TGTGCCACCAGCAGAGAACTAGCGGGAGTTTCCAATGAGCAGTTCTTC
V gene: TRBV15
clone size: .
D gene: TRBD2
J gene: TRBJ2-1

CDR3 protein: CAWGATNEKLFF
CDR3 DNA: TGTGCCTGGGGAGCAACTAATGAAAAACTGTTTTTT
V gene: TRBV7-9
clone size: .
D gene: .
J gene: TRBJ1-4

CDR3 protein: CASSLAQGASSYEQYF
CDR3 DNA: TGTGCCAGCAGCTTAGCACAGGGGGCGAGTTCCTACGAGCAGTACTTC
V gene: TRBV7-9
clone size: .
D gene: TRBD1
J gene: TRBJ2-7

CDR3 protein: CASSTGTSGSSTDTQYF
CDR3 DNA: TGTGCCAGCAGCACCGGGACTAGCGGGAGTAGCACAGATACGCAGTATTTT
V gene: TRBV11-2
clone size: .
D gene: TRBD2
J gene: TRBJ2-3

CDR3 protein: CASSLTRGLSTNEKLFF
CDR3 DNA: TGTGCCAGCAGTTTGACCAGGGGGCTTTCTACTAATGAAAAACTGTTTTTT
V gene: TRBV28
clone size: .
D gene: TRBD1
J gene: TRBJ1-4

CDR3 protein: CASSRRLAGVSKNIQYF
CDR3 DNA: TGTGCCAGCAGTAGACGGCTAGCGGGAGTAAGCAAAAACATTCAGTACTTC
V gene: TRBV2
clone size: .
D gene: TRBD2
J gene: TRBJ2-4

CDR3 protein: CASSAPNNEQFF
CDR3 DNA: TGTGCCAGCAGCGCGCCCAACAATGAGCAGTTCTTC
V gene: TRBV7-2
clone size: .
D gene: .
J gene: TRBJ2-1

CDR3 protein: CASSYAPYGETQYF
CDR3 DNA: TGTGCCAGCAGTTACGCGCCCTACGGAGAGACCCAGTACTTC
V gene: TRBV6-5
clone size: .
D gene: .
J gene: TRBJ2-5

CDR3 protein: CASSLAGGEYEQYF
CDR3 DNA: TGTGCCAGCAGTTTAGCGGGAGGCGAATACGAGCAGTACTTC
V gene: TRBV28
clone size: .
D gene: TRBD2
J gene: TRBJ2-7

CDR3 protein: CATNLMGRSTDTQYF
CDR3 DNA: TGTGCCACCAATCTCATGGGGAGAAGCACAGATACGCAGTATTTT
V gene: TRBV6-1
clone size: .
D gene: .
J gene: TRBJ2-3